This T cell receptor beta chain was captured in a study of T cell responses to AZD1222 COVID-19 vaccine. Assay used: immunoSEQ multiplex PCR; TCRdb lists only in-frame clones, some missing. This sample has 150,000 to 200,000 clones; about 90% occur once, and the top ten carry around 3%. Trimming removed 2 bases at V and 6 bases at J, with 7 bases between. CDR1 is WSHSY and CDR2 is SAAADI in the germline V gene. The CDR3 length is 12 residues. The clonotype comes from an adult in good health. This specimen was peripheral blood, taken on day 0 of AZD1222 vaccination. J is TRBJ1-1 and V is TRBV10-2; unclear D gene. The DNA for the CDR3 is TGCGCCAGCAGTGAGGGTAACGCTGAAGCTTTCTTT. Translating it yields CASSEGNAEAFF.